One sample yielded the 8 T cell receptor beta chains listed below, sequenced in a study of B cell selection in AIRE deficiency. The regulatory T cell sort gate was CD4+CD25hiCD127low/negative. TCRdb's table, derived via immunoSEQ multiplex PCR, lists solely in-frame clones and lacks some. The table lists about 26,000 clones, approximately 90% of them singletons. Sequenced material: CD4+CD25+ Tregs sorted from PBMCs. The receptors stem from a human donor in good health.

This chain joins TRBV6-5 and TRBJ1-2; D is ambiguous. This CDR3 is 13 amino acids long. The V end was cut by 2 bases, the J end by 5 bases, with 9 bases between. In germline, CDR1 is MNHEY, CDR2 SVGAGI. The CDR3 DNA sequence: TGTGCCAGCAGTTACGAACAGCGTTATGGCTACACCTTC. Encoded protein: CASSYEQRYGYTF.

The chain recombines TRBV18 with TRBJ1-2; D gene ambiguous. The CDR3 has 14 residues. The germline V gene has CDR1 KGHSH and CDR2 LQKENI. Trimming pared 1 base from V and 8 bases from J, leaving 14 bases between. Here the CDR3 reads CASSPRSSEGGYTF. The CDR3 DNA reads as TGTGCCAGCTCACCACGTAGCTCGGAGGGCGGCTACACCTTC.

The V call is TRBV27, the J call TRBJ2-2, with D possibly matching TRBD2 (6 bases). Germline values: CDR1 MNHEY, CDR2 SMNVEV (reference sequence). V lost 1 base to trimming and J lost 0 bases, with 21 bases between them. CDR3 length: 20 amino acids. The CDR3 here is CASSLWGVGSPHANTGELFF. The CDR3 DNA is TGTGCCAGCAGTTTATGGGGGGTGGGATCTCCTCACGCGAACACCGGGGAGCTGTTTTTT.

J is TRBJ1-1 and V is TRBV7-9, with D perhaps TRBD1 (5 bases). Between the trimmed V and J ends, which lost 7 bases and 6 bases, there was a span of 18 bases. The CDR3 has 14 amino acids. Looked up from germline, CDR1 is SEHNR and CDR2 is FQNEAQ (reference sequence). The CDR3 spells CASTSYGGSAEAFF. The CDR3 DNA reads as TGTGCCAGCACCTCTTACGGGGGAAGTGCTGAAGCTTTCTTT. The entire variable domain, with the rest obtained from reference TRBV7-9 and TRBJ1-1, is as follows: DTGVSQNPRHKITKRGQNVTFRCDPISEHNRLYWYRQTLGQGPEFLTYFQNEAQLEKSRLLSDRFSAERPKGSFSTLEIQRTEQGDSAMYLCASTSYGGSAEAFFGQGTRLTVV.

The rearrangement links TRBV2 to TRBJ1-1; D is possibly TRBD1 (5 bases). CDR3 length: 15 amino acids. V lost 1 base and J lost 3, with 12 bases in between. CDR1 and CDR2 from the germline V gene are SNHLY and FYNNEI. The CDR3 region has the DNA TGTGCCAGCAGTGAAGAGGGGCAGGGCGACACTGAAGCTTTCTTT. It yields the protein CASSEEGQGDTEAFF.

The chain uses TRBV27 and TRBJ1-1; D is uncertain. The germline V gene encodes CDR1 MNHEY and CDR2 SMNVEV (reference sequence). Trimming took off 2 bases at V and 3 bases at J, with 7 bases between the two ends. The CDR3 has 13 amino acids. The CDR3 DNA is TGTGCCAGCAGTTTAAATCGGGACACTGAAGCTTTCTTT. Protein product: CASSLNRDTEAFF.

The CDR3 sequence is CASSEAGAGGNYGYTF. DNA for the CDR3: TGTGCCAGCAGTGAAGCGGGCGCAGGGGGCAACTATGGCTACACCTTC. The chain joins TRBV25-1 to TRBJ1-2, with 8 positions matching TRBD1. Germline V gene lookup returns CDR1 MGHDK and CDR2 SYGVNS. CDR3 length: 16 amino acids. V lost 2 bases, J lost 2 bases, and 7 bases stayed unmatched.

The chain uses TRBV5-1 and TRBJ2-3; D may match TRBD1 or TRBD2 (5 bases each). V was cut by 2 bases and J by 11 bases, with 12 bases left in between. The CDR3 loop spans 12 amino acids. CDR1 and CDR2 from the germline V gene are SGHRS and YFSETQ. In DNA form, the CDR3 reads TGCGCCAGCAGCTTCGACAGAGGGATGCAGTATTTT. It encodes CASSFDRGMQYF. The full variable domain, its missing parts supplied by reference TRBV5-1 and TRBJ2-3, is KAGVTQTPRYLIKTRGQQVTLSCSPISGHRSVSWYQQTPGQGLQFLFEYFSETQRNKGNFPGRFSGRQFSNSRSEMNVSTLELGDSALYLCASSFDRGMQYFGPGTRLTVL.